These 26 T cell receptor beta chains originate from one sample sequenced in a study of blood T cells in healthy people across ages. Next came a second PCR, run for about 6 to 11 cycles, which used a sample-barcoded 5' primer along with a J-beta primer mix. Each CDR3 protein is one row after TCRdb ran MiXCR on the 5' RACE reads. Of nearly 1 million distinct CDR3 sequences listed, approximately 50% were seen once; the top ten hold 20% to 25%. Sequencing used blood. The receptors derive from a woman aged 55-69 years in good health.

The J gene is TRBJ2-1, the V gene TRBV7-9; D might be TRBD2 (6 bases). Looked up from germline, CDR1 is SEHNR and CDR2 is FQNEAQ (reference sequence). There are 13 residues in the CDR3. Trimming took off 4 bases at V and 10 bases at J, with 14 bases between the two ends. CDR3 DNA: TGTGCCAGCAGCTGGGTAGAGGCGGGGGAGCAGTTCTTC. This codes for CASSWVEAGEQFF. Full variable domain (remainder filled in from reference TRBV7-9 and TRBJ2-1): DTGVSQNPRHKITKRGQNVTFRCDPISEHNRLYWYRQTLGQGPEFLTYFQNEAQLEKSRLLSDRFSAERPKGSFSTLEIQRTEQGDSAMYLCASSWVEAGEQFFGPGTRLTVL.

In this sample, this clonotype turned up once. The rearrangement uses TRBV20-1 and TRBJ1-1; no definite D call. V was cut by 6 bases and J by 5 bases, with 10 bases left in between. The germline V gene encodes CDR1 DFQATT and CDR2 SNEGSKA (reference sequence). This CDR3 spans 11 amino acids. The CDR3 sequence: CSAVAGTEAFF. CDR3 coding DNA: TGCAGTGCCGTCGCCGGGACTGAAGCTTTCTTT.

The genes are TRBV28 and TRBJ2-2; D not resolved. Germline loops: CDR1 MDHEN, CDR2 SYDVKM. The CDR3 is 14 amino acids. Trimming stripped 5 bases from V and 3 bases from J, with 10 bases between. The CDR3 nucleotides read TGTGCCAGCAGTGACTCTGCAGACACCGGGGAGCTGTTTTTT. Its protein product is CASSDSADTGELFF.

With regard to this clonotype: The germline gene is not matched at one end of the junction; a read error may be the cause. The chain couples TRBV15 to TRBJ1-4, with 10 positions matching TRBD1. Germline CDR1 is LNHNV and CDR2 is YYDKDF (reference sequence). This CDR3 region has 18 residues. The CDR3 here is CATRNIGTGAASDEQLFF. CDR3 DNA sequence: TGTGCCACCAGAAACATTGGGACAGGGGCCGCTTCTGATGAACAACTGTTTTTT. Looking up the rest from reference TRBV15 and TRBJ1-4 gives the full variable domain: DAMVIQNPRYQVTQFGKPVTLSCSQTLNHNVMYWYQQKSSQAPKLLFHYYDKDFNNEADTPDNFQSRRPNTSFCFLDIRSPGLGDTAMYLCATRNIGTGAASDEQLFFGSGTQLSVL.

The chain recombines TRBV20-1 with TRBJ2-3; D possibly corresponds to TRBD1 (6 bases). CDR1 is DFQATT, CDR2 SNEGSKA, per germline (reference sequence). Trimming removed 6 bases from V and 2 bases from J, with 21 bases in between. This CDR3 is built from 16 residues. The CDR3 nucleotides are TGCAGTGCGAATACACCCGGGACATTTCCCACAGATACGCAGTATTTT. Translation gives CSANTPGTFPTDTQYF.

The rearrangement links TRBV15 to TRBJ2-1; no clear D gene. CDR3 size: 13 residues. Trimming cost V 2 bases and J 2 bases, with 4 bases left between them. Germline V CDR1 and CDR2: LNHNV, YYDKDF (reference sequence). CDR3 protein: CATSRYPYNEQFF. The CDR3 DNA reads TGTGCCACCAGCAGATATCCCTACAATGAGCAGTTCTTC.

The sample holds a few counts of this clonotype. The CDR3 region is CASSPLAQGAVDIQYF. The CDR3 region has the DNA TGCGCCAGCAGCCCCCTTGCTCAGGGGGCGGTTGACATTCAGTACTTC. The chain links TRBV5-1 to TRBJ2-4, with 8 bases that match TRBD1. Germline V gene sequence: CDR1 SGHRS, CDR2 YFSETQ. The CDR3 loop spans 16 amino acids. V trimming: 4 bases; J trimming: 8 bases; junction bases outside the gene matches: 14.

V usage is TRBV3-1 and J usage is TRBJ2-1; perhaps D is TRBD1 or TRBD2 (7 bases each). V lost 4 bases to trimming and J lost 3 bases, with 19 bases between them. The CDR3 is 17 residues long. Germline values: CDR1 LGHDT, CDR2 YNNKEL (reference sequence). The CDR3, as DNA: TGTGCCAGCAGCCCCCAGGGGGGGTTGATGTACTACAATGAGCAGTTCTTC. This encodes CASSPQGGLMYYNEQFF.

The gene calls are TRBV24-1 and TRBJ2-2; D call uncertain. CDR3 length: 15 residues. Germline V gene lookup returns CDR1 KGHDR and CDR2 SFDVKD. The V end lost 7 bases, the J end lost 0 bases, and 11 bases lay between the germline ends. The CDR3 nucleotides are TGTGCCACCAGCCCCACACACTCGAACACCGGGGAGCTGTTTTTT. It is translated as CATSPTHSNTGELFF.

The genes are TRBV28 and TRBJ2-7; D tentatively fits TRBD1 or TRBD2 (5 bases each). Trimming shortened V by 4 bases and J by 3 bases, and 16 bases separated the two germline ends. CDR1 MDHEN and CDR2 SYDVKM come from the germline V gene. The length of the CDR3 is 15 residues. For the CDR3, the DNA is TGTGCCAGCAGTTCCCCCCGGGGACGGAGCTACGAGCAGTACTTC. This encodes CASSSPRGRSYEQYF. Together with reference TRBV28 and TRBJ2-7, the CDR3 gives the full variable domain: DVKVTQSSRYLVKRTGEKVFLECVQDMDHENMFWYRQDPGLGLRLIYFSYDVKMKEKGDIPEGYSVSREKKERFSLILESASTNQTSMYLCASSSPRGRSYEQYFGPGTRLTVT.

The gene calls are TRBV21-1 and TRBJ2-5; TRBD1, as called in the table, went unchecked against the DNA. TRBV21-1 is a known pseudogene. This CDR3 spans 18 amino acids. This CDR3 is CASSKNSRRRQGVETQYF. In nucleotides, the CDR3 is TGTGCCAGCAGCAAAAATTCTAGGAGGAGACAGGGGGTTGAGACCCAGTACTTC.

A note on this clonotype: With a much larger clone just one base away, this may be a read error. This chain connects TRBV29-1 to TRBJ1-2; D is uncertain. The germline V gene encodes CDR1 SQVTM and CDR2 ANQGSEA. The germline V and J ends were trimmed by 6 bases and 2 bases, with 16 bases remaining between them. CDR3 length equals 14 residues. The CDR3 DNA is TGCAGCGTGCCTCAGAGTGCTGGGAACTATGGCTACACCTTC. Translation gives CSVPQSAGNYGYTF.

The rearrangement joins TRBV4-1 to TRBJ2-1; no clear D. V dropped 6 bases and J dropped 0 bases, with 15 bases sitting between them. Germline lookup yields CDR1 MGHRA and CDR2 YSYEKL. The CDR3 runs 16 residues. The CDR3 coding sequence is TGCGCCAGCAGTCTCGGTCGGCTAGTCTCCTACAATGAGCAGTTCTTC. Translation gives CASSLGRLVSYNEQFF.

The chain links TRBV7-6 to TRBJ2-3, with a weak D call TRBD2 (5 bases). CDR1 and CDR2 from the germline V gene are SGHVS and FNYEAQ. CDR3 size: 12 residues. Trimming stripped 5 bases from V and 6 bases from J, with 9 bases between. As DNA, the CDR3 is TGTGCCAGCAGCAAGAGGAGGGATACGCAGTATTTT. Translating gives CASSKRRDTQYF.

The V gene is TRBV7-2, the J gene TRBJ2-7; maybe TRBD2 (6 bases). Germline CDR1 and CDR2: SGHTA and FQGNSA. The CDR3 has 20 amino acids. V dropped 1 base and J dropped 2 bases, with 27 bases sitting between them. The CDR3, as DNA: TGTGCCAGCAGCTTAGGCCCGGGTGGCTCCTACGGGAGAGCGACCTACGAGCAGTACTTC. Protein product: CASSLGPGGSYGRATYEQYF.

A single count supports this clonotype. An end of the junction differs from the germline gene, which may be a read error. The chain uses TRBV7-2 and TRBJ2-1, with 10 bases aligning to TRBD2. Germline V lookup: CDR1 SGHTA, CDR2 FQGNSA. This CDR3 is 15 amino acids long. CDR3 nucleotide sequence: TGTGTCAGCAACCTGGGACTAGCGAACTACAATGAGCAGTTCTTC. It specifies CVSNLGLANYNEQFF.

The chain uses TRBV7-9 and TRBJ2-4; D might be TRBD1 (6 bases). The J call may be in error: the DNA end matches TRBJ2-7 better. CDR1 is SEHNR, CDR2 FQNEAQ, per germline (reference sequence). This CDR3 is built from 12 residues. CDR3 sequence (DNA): TGTGCCAGCAGCTTCGCAGGGGACGAGCAGTACTTC. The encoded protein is CASSFAGDEQYF.

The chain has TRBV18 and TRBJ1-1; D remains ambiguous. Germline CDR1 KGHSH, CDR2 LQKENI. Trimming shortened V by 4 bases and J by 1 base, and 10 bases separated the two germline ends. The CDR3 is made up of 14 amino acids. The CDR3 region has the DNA TGTGCCAGCTCACGTCCGCAGGAGAACACTGAAGCTTTCTTT. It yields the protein CASSRPQENTEAFF. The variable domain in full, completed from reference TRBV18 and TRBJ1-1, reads NAGVMQNPRHLVRRRGQEARLRCSPMKGHSHVYWYRQLPEEGLKFMVYLQKENIIDESGMPKERFSAEFPKEGPSILRIQQVVRGDSAAYFCASSRPQENTEAFFGQGTRLTVV.

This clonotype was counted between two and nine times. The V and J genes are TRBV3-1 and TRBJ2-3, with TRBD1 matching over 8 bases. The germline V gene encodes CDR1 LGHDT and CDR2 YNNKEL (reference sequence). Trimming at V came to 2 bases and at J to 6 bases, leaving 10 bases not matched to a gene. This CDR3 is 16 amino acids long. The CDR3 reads CASSQSGQAPFDTQYF. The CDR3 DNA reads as TGTGCCAGCAGCCAATCGGGACAGGCCCCTTTTGATACGCAGTATTTT.

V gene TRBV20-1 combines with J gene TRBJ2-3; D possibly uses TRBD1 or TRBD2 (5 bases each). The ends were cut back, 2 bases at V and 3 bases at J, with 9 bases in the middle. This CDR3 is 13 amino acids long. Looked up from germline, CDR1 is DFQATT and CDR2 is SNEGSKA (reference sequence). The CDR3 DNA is TGCAGTGCTAGATATGGGGGAACAGATACGCAGTATTTT. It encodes CSARYGGTDTQYF.

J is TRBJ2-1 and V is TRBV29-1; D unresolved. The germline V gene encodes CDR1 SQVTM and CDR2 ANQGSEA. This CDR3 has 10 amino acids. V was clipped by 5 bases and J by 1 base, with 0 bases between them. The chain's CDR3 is CSVSYNEQFF. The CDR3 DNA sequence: TGCAGCGTTTCCTACAATGAGCAGTTCTTC.

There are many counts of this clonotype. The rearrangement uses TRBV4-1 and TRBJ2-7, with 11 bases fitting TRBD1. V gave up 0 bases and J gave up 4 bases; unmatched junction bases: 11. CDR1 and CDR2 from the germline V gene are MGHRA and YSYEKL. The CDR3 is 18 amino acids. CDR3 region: CASSQDSALGQGEYEQYF. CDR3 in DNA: TGCGCCAGCAGCCAAGATTCTGCTTTGGGACAGGGGGAATACGAGCAGTACTTC.

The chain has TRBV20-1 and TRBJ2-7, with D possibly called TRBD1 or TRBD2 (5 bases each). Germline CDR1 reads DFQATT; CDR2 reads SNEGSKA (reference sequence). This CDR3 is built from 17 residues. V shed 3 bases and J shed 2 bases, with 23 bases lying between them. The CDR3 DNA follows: TGCAGTGCTAGGAAGGTTAGAGGGGATTTCAAGACCTACGAGCAGTACTTC. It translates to CSARKVRGDFKTYEQYF.

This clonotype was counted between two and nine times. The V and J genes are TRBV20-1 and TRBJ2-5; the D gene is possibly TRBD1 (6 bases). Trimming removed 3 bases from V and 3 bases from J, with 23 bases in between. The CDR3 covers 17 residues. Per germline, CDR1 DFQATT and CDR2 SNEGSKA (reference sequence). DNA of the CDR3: TGCAGTGCTAGTTTTGTGGGACATCGCTATAGTGAAGAGACCCAGTACTTC. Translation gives CSASFVGHRYSEETQYF.

The CDR3 here is CASRRVFNEKLFF. For the CDR3, the DNA is TGTGCCAGCCGGCGGGTTTTTAATGAAAAACTGTTTTTT. V and J are TRBV6-2 or TRBV6-3 and TRBJ1-4, with unresolved D. Germline assignment: CDR1 MNHEY and CDR2 SVGEGT. The CDR3 contains 13 residues. V lost 8 bases and J 4 bases, leaving 11 bases between the germline ends.

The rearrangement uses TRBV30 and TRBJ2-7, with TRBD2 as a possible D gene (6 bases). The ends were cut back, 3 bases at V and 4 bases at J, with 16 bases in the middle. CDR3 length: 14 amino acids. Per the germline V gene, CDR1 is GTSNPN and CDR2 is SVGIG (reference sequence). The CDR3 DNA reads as TGTGCCTGGAGCATCCAGACTAGTTCATACGAGCAGTACTTC. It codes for CAWSIQTSSYEQYF. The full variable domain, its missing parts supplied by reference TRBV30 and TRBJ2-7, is SQTIHQWPATLVQPVGSPLSLECTVEGTSNPNLYWYRQAAGRGLQLLFYSVGIGQISSEVPQNLSASRPQDRQFILSSKKLLLSDSGFYLCAWSIQTSSYEQYFGPGTRLTVT.